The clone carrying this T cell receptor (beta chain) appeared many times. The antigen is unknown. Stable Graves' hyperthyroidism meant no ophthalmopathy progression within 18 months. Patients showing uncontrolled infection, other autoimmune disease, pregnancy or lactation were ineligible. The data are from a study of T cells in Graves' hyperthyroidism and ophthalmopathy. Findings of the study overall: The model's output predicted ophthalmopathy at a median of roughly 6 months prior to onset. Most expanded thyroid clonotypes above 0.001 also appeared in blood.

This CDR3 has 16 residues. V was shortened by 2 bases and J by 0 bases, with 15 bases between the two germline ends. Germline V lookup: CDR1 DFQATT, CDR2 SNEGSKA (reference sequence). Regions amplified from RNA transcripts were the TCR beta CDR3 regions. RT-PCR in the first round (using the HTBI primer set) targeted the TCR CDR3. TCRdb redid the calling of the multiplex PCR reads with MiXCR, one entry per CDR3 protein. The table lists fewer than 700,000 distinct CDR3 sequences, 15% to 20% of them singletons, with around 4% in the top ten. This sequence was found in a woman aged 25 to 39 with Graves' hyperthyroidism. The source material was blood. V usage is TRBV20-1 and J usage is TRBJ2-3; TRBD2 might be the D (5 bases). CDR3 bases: TGCAGTGCTAGAAGTGGGCTAGCTTATAGCACAGATACGCAGTATTTT. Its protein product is CSARSGLAYSTDTQYF.